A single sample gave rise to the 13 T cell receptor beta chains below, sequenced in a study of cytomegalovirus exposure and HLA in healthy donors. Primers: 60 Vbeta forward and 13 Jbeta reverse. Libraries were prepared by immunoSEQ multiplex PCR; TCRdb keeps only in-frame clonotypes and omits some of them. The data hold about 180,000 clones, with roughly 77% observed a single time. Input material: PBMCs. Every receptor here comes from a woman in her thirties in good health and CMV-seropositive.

The CDR3 reads CASSRTGPSPLHF. DNA for the CDR3: TGTGCCAGCAGTCGGACAGGGCCCTCACCCCTCCACTTT. The genes are TRBV28 and TRBJ1-6; 8 bases align to TRBD1. CDR3 length: 13 residues. V lost 5 bases to trimming and J lost 10 bases; unmatched junction nucleotides: 4. Looked up from germline, CDR1 is MDHEN and CDR2 is SYDVKM. Combining the CDR3 with reference TRBV28 and TRBJ1-6 gives the whole variable domain DVKVTQSSRYLVKRTGEKVFLECVQDMDHENMFWYRQDPGLGLRLIYFSYDVKMKEKGDIPEGYSVSREKKERFSLILESASTNQTSMYLCASSRTGPSPLHFGNGTRLTVT.

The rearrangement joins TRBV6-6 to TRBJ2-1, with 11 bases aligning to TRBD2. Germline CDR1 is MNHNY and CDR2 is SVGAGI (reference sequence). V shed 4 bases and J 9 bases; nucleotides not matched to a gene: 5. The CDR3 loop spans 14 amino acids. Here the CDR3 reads CASSLAGGQVEQFF. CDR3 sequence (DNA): TGTGCCAGCAGTTTAGCGGGGGGGCAGGTTGAGCAGTTCTTC.

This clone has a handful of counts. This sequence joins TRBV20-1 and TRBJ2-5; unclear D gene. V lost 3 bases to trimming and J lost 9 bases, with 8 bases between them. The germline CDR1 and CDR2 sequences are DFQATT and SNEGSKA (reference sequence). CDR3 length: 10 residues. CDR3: CSASSRPQYF. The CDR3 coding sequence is TGCAGTGCTAGTTCGAGGCCCCAGTACTTC.

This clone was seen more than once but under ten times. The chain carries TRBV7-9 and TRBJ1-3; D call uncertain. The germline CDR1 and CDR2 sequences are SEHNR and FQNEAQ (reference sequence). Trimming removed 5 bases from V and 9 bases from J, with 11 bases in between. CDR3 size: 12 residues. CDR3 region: CASSPLGSTIYF. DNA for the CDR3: TGTGCCAGCAGCCCGCTCGGGTCCACCATATATTTT.

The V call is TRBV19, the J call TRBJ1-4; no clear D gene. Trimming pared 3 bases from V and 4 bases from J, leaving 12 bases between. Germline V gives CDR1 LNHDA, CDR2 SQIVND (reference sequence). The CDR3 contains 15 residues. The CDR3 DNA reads TGTGCCAGTAGTATTGAACAACTAAATAATGAAAAACTGTTTTTT. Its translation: CASSIEQLNNEKLFF.

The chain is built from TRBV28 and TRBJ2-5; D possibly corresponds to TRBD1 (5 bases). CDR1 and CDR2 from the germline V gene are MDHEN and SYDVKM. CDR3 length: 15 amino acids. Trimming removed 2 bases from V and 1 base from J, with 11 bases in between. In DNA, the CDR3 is TGTGCCAGCAGTTTAGTCGGTCAGGGCCAAGAGACCCAGTACTTC. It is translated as CASSLVGQGQETQYF.

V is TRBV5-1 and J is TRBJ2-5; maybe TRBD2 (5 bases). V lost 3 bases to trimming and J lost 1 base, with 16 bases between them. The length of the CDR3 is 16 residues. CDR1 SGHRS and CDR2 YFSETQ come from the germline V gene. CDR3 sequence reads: CASSSLRGSGQETQYF. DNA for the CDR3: TGCGCCAGCAGCTCCCTAAGAGGAAGCGGCCAAGAGACCCAGTACTTC.

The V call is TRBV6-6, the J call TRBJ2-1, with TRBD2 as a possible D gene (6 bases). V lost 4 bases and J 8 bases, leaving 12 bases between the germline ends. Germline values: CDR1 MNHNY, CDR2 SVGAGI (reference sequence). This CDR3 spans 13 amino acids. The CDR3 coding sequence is TGTGCCAGCAGTTCCCAGGAGGGTTATGAGCAGTTCTTC. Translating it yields CASSSQEGYEQFF.

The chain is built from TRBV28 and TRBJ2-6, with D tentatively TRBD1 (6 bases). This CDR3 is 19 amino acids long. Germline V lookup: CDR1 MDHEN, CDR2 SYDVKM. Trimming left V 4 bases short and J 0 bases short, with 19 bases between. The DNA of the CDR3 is TGTGCCAGCAGTTCTCTAGGGGTGGGACATCTCTCTGGGGCCAACGTCCTGACTTTC. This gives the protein CASSSLGVGHLSGANVLTF.

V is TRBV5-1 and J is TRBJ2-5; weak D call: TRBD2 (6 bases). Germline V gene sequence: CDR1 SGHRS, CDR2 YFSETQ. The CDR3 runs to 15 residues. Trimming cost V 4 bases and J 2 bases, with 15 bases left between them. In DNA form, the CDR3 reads TGCGCCAGCAGCCCTTCGGAGGGGAGGCAAGAGACCCAGTACTTC. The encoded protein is CASSPSEGRQETQYF.

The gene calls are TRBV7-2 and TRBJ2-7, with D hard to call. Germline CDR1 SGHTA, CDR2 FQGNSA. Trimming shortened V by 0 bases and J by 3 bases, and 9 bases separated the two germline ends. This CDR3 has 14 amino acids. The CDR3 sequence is CASSLARRSYEQYF. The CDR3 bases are TGTGCCAGCAGCTTAGCGAGAAGGAGCTACGAGCAGTACTTC. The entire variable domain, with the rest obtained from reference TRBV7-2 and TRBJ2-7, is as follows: GAGVSQSPSNKVTEKGKDVELRCDPISGHTALYWYRQSLGQGLEFLIYFQGNSAPDKSGLPSDRFSAERTGGSVSTLTIQRTQQEDSAVYLCASSLARRSYEQYFGPGTRLTVT.

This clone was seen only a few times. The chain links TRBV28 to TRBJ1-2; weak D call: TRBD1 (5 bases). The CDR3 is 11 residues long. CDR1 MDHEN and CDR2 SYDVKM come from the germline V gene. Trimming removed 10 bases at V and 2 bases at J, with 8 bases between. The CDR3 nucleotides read TGTGCCATCGGGGGGAACTATGGCTACACCTTC. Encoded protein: CAIGGNYGYTF.

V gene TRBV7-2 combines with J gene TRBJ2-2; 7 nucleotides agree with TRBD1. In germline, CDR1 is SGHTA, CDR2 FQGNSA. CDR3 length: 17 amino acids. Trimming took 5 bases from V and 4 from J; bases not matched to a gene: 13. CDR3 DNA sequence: TGTGCCAGCAGCCGGGACACAGGGGCGACACGCACCGGGGAGCTGTTTTTT. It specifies CASSRDTGATRTGELFF.